These 24 T cell receptor beta chains came from one sample sequenced in a study of CD8 T cells in Susac syndrome. RNA amounts of about 0.5 to 1 ug underwent reverse transcription with random hexamers. TCRdb reprocessed the immunoSEQ multiplex PCR reads via MiXCR and lists one record per CDR3 protein. The table lists approximately 160,000 distinct CDR3 sequences, 92% of them singletons. The sample comprised CD4+ T cells from PBMCs. The receptors come from a human donor in good health.

V gene TRBV10-3 combines with J gene TRBJ1-2, with D unclear. In germline, CDR1 is ENHRY, CDR2 SYGVKD. This CDR3 spans 13 amino acids. The V and J ends lost 2 bases and 4 bases respectively, with 8 bases between them. The CDR3 nucleotides read TGTGCCATCAGTGAGGGAGATGGCTATGGCTACACCTTC. Encoded protein: CAISEGDGYGYTF.

This rearrangement joins TRBV28 to TRBJ1-2; D is ambiguous. Trimming took 5 bases from V and 0 from J, leaving 10 bases between them. The CDR3 is 14 residues long. Looked up from germline, CDR1 is MDHEN and CDR2 is SYDVKM. This chain's CDR3 is CASSLRTSNYGYTF. CDR3 DNA: TGTGCCAGCAGTCTTCGTACATCTAACTATGGCTACACCTTC.

This clonotype was seen just once. The rearrangement uses TRBV19 and TRBJ2-2, with a possible D match to TRBD1 (5 bases). The length of the CDR3 is 15 residues. Germline CDR1 and CDR2: LNHDA and SQIVND (reference sequence). V gave up 2 bases and J gave up 3 bases, with 10 bases separating them. The CDR3 DNA reads as TGTGCCAGTAGTATACAAGGGGCCCACACCGGGGAGCTGTTTTTT. It yields the protein CASSIQGAHTGELFF.

The V gene is TRBV20-1, the J gene TRBJ1-1; unclear D gene. The germline V and J ends were trimmed by 0 bases and 4 bases, with 9 bases remaining between them. Per germline, CDR1 DFQATT and CDR2 SNEGSKA (reference sequence). The length of the CDR3 is 13 residues. The CDR3 region is CSARDPRSTEAFF. The CDR3 nucleotides read TGCAGTGCTAGAGACCCCAGGTCCACTGAAGCTTTCTTT.

The chain joins TRBV3-1 to TRBJ1-1; perhaps TRBD1 as D (6 bases). Trimming cost V 2 bases and J 10 bases, with 11 bases left between them. The CDR3 runs 12 residues. Germline V CDR1 and CDR2: LGHDT, YNNKEL (reference sequence). The CDR3 here is CASSQTGRRAFF. The DNA for the CDR3 is TGTGCCAGCAGCCAAACAGGGCGCCGAGCTTTCTTT. Full variable domain (missing parts from reference TRBV3-1 and TRBJ1-1): DTAVSQTPKYLVTQMGNDKSIKCEQNLGHDTMYWYKQDSKKFLKIMFSYNNKELIINETVPNRFSPKSPDKAHLNLHINSLELGDSAVYFCASSQTGRRAFFGQGTRLTVV.

This chain connects TRBV10-2 to TRBJ1-1; possible D gene TRBD1, 6 bases. V was clipped by 6 bases and J by 3 bases, with 11 bases between them. The CDR3 consists of 13 residues. Germline V lookup: CDR1 WSHSY, CDR2 SAAADI. The CDR3 DNA sequence: TGCGCCAGCAGCGCAACAGGGTACACTGAAGCTTTCTTT. Encoded protein: CASSATGYTEAFF.

This clonotype was seen more than once but under ten times. This sequence joins TRBV19 and TRBJ1-1, with 8 positions matching TRBD1. This CDR3 region has 14 residues. Per the germline V gene, CDR1 is LNHDA and CDR2 is SQIVND (reference sequence). V was clipped by 5 bases and J by 5 bases; unmatched bases: 7. The chain's CDR3 is CASSPRQGNTEAFF. CDR3 nucleotides: TGTGCCAGTAGTCCACGACAGGGGAATACTGAAGCTTTCTTT.

The rearrangement joins TRBV30 to TRBJ2-7; D may be TRBD1 (6 bases). The germline CDR1 and CDR2 sequences are GTSNPN and SVGIG (reference sequence). This CDR3 has 14 amino acids. V lost 1 base, J lost 3 bases, and 13 bases lay in between. DNA for the CDR3: TGTGCCTGGAGTGCCAGACAGGTACTCTACGAGCAGTACTTC. The encoded protein is CAWSARQVLYEQYF.

The V and J genes are TRBV7-2 and TRBJ2-7, with D perhaps given as TRBD1 or TRBD2 (5 bases each). CDR1 and CDR2 from the germline V gene are SGHTA and FQGNSA. There are 14 residues in the CDR3. The germline V and J ends were trimmed by 7 bases and 3 bases, with 16 bases remaining between them. CDR3 residues: CASKSPGTNYEQYF. CDR3 DNA: TGTGCCAGCAAAAGCCCCGGGACGAACTACGAGCAGTACTTC.

This chain connects TRBV5-1 to TRBJ1-1, with D possibly being TRBD1 (5 bases). The V end was cut by 2 bases, the J end by 4 bases, with 12 bases between. CDR3 length equals 14 residues. Germline CDR1 SGHRS, CDR2 YFSETQ. The CDR3 DNA reads as TGCGCCAGCAGCTTAGCGGGGACGGGCACTGAAGCTTTCTTT. The encoded protein is CASSLAGTGTEAFF.

This clonotype was detected once. The gene calls are TRBV28 and TRBJ2-6, with TRBD1 matching 7 bases. V shed 3 bases and J 3 bases; nucleotides not matched to a gene: 5. The CDR3 is 16 amino acids. CDR1 is MDHEN, CDR2 SYDVKM, per germline. CDR3: CASSFSDRVGANVLTF. The CDR3 nucleotides read TGTGCCAGCAGTTTCTCTGACAGGGTTGGGGCCAACGTCCTGACTTTC.

The V gene is TRBV2, the J gene TRBJ2-5; D uncertain. The germline gives CDR1 SNHLY, CDR2 FYNNEI. The CDR3 sequence is 11 residues long. V dropped 10 bases and J dropped 0 bases, with 6 bases sitting between them. Here the CDR3 reads CATMYQETQYF. DNA of the CDR3: TGTGCCACCATGTACCAAGAGACCCAGTACTTC.

The chain couples TRBV7-9 to TRBJ2-1; the D gene is possibly TRBD2 (6 bases). The CDR3 consists of 13 residues. The germline V gene has CDR1 SEHNR and CDR2 FQNEAQ (reference sequence). The V gene lost 2 bases and the J gene lost 8 bases, with 10 bases spanning the gap. CDR3 DNA sequence: TGTGCCAGCAGCTTAACTAGCTGGGATGAGCAGTTCTTC. It yields the protein CASSLTSWDEQFF.

In nucleotides, the CDR3 is TGTGCCAGCAGCTTGGCCGGCGGGACACTCGAAAACAATGAGCAGTTCTTC. Protein: CASSLAGGTLENNEQFF. The chain carries TRBV5-6 and TRBJ2-1; D is possibly TRBD1 or TRBD2 (6 bases each). CDR3 length: 17 amino acids. The V gene lost 0 bases and the J gene lost 5 bases, with 18 bases spanning the gap. Germline lookup yields CDR1 SGHDT and CDR2 YYEEEE.

CDR3 region: CASKGGLQDYEQYF. Written as DNA, the CDR3 is TGTGCCAGCAAGGGGGGACTCCAAGACTACGAGCAGTACTTC. V gene TRBV6-1 combines with J gene TRBJ2-7; tentatively, D is TRBD1 or TRBD2 (6 bases each). V shed 7 bases and J shed 3 bases, with 16 bases lying between them. The CDR3 runs 14 residues. Germline V gene lookup returns CDR1 MNHNS and CDR2 SASEGT.

The genes are TRBV20-1 and TRBJ2-1; a possible D gene is TRBD2 (5 bases). CDR3 length: 14 amino acids. Germline V gene sequence: CDR1 DFQATT, CDR2 SNEGSKA (reference sequence). The ends were cut back, 5 bases at V and 8 bases at J, with 19 bases in the middle. The CDR3: CSASRVGKIYEQFF. The CDR3 DNA reads as TGCAGTGCTTCGAGGGTCGGGAAAATATATGAGCAGTTCTTC.

The V and J genes are TRBV18 and TRBJ2-1; 7 bases fit TRBD1. CDR3 length: 15 amino acids. With V trimmed by 4 bases and J by 0 bases, 3 bases remained unmatched. The germline gives CDR1 KGHSH, CDR2 LQKENI. Here the CDR3 DNA reads TGTGCCAGCTCACTGACAGGGTTCTCCTACAATGAGCAGTTCTTC. It translates to CASSLTGFSYNEQFF.

The gene calls are TRBV10-2 and TRBJ2-1; D is possibly TRBD2 (7 bases). The V end lost 6 bases, the J end lost 0 bases, and 12 bases lay between the germline ends. The CDR3 is made up of 15 amino acids. Germline V gives CDR1 WSHSY, CDR2 SAAADI. The CDR3 DNA reads as TGCGCCAGCAGAGGGGGGGGTAGCTCCTACAATGAGCAGTTCTTC. Encoded protein: CASRGGGSSYNEQFF.

The chain employs TRBV4-1 and TRBJ2-4; D gene unclear. V gave up 1 base and J gave up 0 bases, with 4 bases separating them. Germline CDR1 is MGHRA and CDR2 is YSYEKL. This CDR3 comprises 14 residues. The CDR3 DNA reads as TGCGCCAGCAGCCAAGTTGTAGCCAAAAACATTCAGTACTTC. It codes for CASSQVVAKNIQYF.

V and J are TRBV21-1 and TRBJ2-7; the D call in the table, TRBD1, was not verified against the DNA. TRBV21-1 is noted as a pseudogene. The length of the CDR3 is 17 residues. The CDR3 sequence is CASRRGEPSQGKYEQYF. CDR3 bases: TGTGCCAGCAGAAGAGGGGAACCGTCACAGGGGAAGTACGAGCAGTACTTC.

The chain is built from TRBV7-2 and TRBJ2-5; D gene unclear. The CDR3 length is 13 residues. Between the trimmed V and J ends, which lost 5 bases and 2 bases, there was a span of 9 bases. Looked up from germline, CDR1 is SGHTA and CDR2 is FQGNSA. CDR3 sequence reads: CASSPRRQETQYF. In DNA form, the CDR3 reads TGTGCCAGCAGCCCCAGACGACAAGAGACCCAGTACTTC.

CDR3 sequence (DNA): TGTGCCAGCAGCACCTGGAACAGCCGTAATGAAAAACTGTTTTTT. It translates to CASSTWNSRNEKLFF. The rearrangement joins TRBV5-4 to TRBJ1-4; D is undetermined. CDR1 is SGHNT, CDR2 YYREEE, per germline (reference sequence). V dropped 4 bases and J dropped 4 bases, with 14 bases sitting between them. The CDR3 loop spans 15 amino acids.

This clonotype appeared a few times. The chain couples TRBV12-3 or TRBV12-4 to TRBJ2-7, with TRBD2 matching 10 bases. J gave up 0 bases and V 5 bases, and 4 bases lay outside the gene matches. The length of the CDR3 is 15 residues. The DNA of the CDR3 is TGTGCCAGCAGTCCCCTAGCGGGGGTCTCCTACGAGCAGTACTTC. This codes for CASSPLAGVSYEQYF.

The chain joins TRBV6-2 or TRBV6-3 to TRBJ2-5; 8 nucleotides match TRBD2. J gave up 2 bases and V 8 bases, and 7 bases lay outside the gene matches. From germline, CDR1 is MNHEY and CDR2 SVGEGT. The CDR3 is made up of 14 amino acids. DNA for the CDR3: TGTGCCAGCCAGAAGGCGGGGGGTCAAGAGACCCAGTACTTC. Encoded protein: CASQKAGGQETQYF.